Each of the 14 T cell receptor beta chains below was sequenced from the same sample in a study of T-cell reconstitution after alpha-beta-depleted transplantation in children. Preparation of the TCRbeta library used unique molecular identifiers. TCRdb re-called the PCR reads with MiXCR, one entry per CDR3 protein. Among nearly 350,000 distinct CDR3 sequences listed, about 16% were seen once. This sample comprised PBMCs, mostly from graft donor cells, obtained 360 days after TCRalphabeta/CD19-depleted stem cell transplant. The receptors stem from a male patient aged 2 to 9 who had a stem cell transplant for acute lymphoblastic leukemia, so the T cells may come from the graft donor.

There are a few counts of this clonotype. The V call is TRBV20-1, the J call TRBJ2-7, with D possibly being TRBD2 (6 bases). Germline CDR1 and CDR2: DFQATT and SNEGSKA (reference sequence). This CDR3 contains 19 residues. Trimming stripped 0 bases from V and 2 bases from J, with 26 bases between. CDR3 in DNA: TGCAGTGCTAGAGACGCGGGGAGGAGGGCCAATTTTTTCGCCTACGAGCAGTACTTC. Protein sequence: CSARDAGRRANFFAYEQYF.

This clonotype appeared a few times. The chain uses TRBV7-2 and TRBJ2-7; a possible D gene is TRBD2 (7 bases). Germline V lookup: CDR1 SGHTA, CDR2 FQGNSA. The CDR3 is 15 amino acids. Deletions cut 5 bases from V and 1 base from J, with 15 bases between. The CDR3 here is CASSLLEGGSYEQYF. The CDR3 nucleotides read TGTGCCAGCAGCCTGCTTGAGGGGGGGTCCTACGAGCAGTACTTC.

The chain has TRBV2 and TRBJ2-6; D gene unclear. This CDR3 has 13 residues. Trimming left V 7 bases short and J 12 bases short, with 16 bases between. Germline V CDR1 and CDR2: SNHLY, FYNNEI. CDR3 in amino acids: CASKESSRGVLTF. In DNA form, the CDR3 reads TGTGCCAGCAAGGAGAGTTCTCGAGGCGTCCTGACTTTC.

This chain links TRBV7-2 with TRBJ1-6; TRBD1 is a possible D gene (6 bases). CDR3 size: 15 residues. With 5 bases removed from V and 7 bases from J, the gap between germline ends came to 15 bases. Germline V gives CDR1 SGHTA, CDR2 FQGNSA. The DNA for the CDR3 is TGTGCCAGCAGCCTCGTACAGGGCATGAATTCACCCCTCCACTTT. Its translation is CASSLVQGMNSPLHF. The full variable domain, rest sourced from reference TRBV7-2 and TRBJ1-6, is GAGVSQSPSNKVTEKGKDVELRCDPISGHTALYWYRQSLGQGLEFLIYFQGNSAPDKSGLPSDRFSAERTGGSVSTLTIQRTQQEDSAVYLCASSLVQGMNSPLHFGNGTRLTVT.

The V gene is TRBV6-5, the J gene TRBJ1-3; perhaps TRBD1 as D (5 bases). The CDR3 sequence is 17 residues long. V lost 2 bases and J 0 bases, leaving 14 bases between the germline ends. In germline, CDR1 is MNHEY, CDR2 SVGAGI. This CDR3 is CASSYKGALLSGNTIYF. In DNA form, the CDR3 reads TGTGCCAGCAGTTACAAAGGGGCCCTCCTCTCTGGAAACACCATATATTTT.

This clonotype was counted ten times or more. In DNA form, the CDR3 reads TGTGCCAGCAGTGGATGGACTAGCGGCTACGAGCAGTACTTC. Translated: CASSGWTSGYEQYF. This chain joins TRBV25-1 and TRBJ2-7, with 10 bases lining up with TRBD2. The CDR3 consists of 14 residues. The V gene's germline CDR1 is MGHDK and CDR2 SYGVNS. With 4 bases clipped from V and 3 bases from J, the junction kept 3 bases outside the gene matches.

This clonotype was recorded many times. This chain uses TRBV12-3 or TRBV12-4 with TRBJ2-1, with TRBD1 matching over 9 bases. The CDR3 has 16 amino acids. The J segment lost 2 bases and the V segment lost 7 bases, leaving 9 bases of the junction unmatched. The CDR3, as DNA: TGTGCCAGCAAAAGAACAGGGGGCAACACCTACAATGAGCAGTTCTTC. Translation gives CASKRTGGNTYNEQFF.

The chain employs TRBV15 and TRBJ2-3, with D unclear. The V gene lost 4 bases and the J gene lost 3 bases, with 11 bases spanning the gap. This CDR3 is 14 amino acids long. Germline V CDR1 and CDR2: LNHNV, YYDKDF (reference sequence). This chain's CDR3 is CATSTHMGTDTQYF. CDR3 nucleotide sequence: TGTGCCACCAGCACGCATATGGGAACAGATACGCAGTATTTT.

This clonotype appeared many times. V gene TRBV29-1 combines with J gene TRBJ2-3; D remains ambiguous. The V end lost 7 bases, the J end lost 6 bases, and 20 bases lay between the germline ends. CDR3 length: 14 amino acids. Per germline, CDR1 SQVTM and CDR2 ANQGSEA. Written as DNA, the CDR3 is TGCAGCGCCGCTGGGGTCGGAACAGTGGATACGCAGTATTTT. Amino acids: CSAAGVGTVDTQYF.

The genes are TRBV20-1 and TRBJ2-2, with 7 bases identical to TRBD1. CDR3 length: 16 residues. Germline CDR1 is DFQATT and CDR2 is SNEGSKA (reference sequence). V shed 3 bases, J shed 5 bases, and the junction held 12 bases outside the gene matches. For the CDR3, the DNA is TGCAGTGCTAGTAGGAGAGACAGGGACGGGACCGGGGAGCTGTTTTTT. This sequence encodes CSASRRDRDGTGELFF.

Ten or more counts support this clonotype. The chain is built from TRBV12-3 or TRBV12-4 and TRBJ2-5; maybe TRBD1 (6 bases). Between the trimmed V and J ends, which lost 5 bases and 2 bases, there was a span of 21 bases. The CDR3 sequence is 17 residues long. CDR3 amino acids: CASSPSADRYLQETQYF. The CDR3 DNA sequence: TGTGCCAGCAGTCCCTCGGCAGACAGGTACCTTCAAGAGACCCAGTACTTC.

The gene calls are TRBV29-1 and TRBJ2-2; no clear D. Trimming pared 5 bases from V and 5 bases from J, leaving 12 bases between. Germline V lookup: CDR1 SQVTM, CDR2 ANQGSEA. This CDR3 spans 13 amino acids. The CDR3 here is CSVKGDLTGELFF. The CDR3 DNA sequence: TGCAGCGTTAAAGGAGACTTAACCGGGGAGCTGTTTTTT.

This clonotype has ten or more counts. The rearrangement links TRBV30 to TRBJ2-2, with D perhaps TRBD2 (6 bases). Trimming took off 0 bases at V and 3 bases at J, with 11 bases between the two ends. Germline V gene lookup returns CDR1 GTSNPN and CDR2 SVGIG (reference sequence). This CDR3 spans 15 amino acids. CDR3 loop: CAWSVRRAYTGELFF. Here the CDR3 DNA reads TGTGCCTGGAGTGTGAGGAGGGCCTACACCGGGGAGCTGTTTTTT.

This clonotype occurred a few times. The V and J genes are TRBV12-3 or TRBV12-4 and TRBJ2-4, with 9 bases identical to TRBD2. With V trimmed by 6 bases and J by 2 bases, 8 bases remained unmatched. The CDR3 consists of 16 residues. The CDR3 DNA is TGTGCCAGCAGATCACTAGCGGGCGACTCCAAAAACATTCAGTACTTC. It yields the protein CASRSLAGDSKNIQYF.